This TCR beta chain derives from a study of blood T cells in healthy people across ages. A second PCR, run for about 7 to 12 cycles, used a sample-barcoded 5' primer plus a J-beta primer mix. TCRdb ran MiXCR on the 5' RACE reads and lists one entry per CDR3 protein. The repertoire holds roughly 1,700,000 distinct CDR3 sequences, with 25% to 30% as singletons. The V gene lost 1 base and the J gene lost 2 bases, with 13 bases spanning the gap. CDR3 length equals 16 residues. Germline V gene lookup returns CDR1 SGHTA and CDR2 FQGNSA. A minimum of 6 micrograms of total RNA was extracted per sample. Sequences were obtained from blood. The clonotype comes from a woman aged 25 to 39 in good health. J is TRBJ2-3 and V is TRBV7-2; D remains unclear. The CDR3, as DNA: TGTGCCAGCAGCTTAGGATTCGGAATCTCCACAGATACGCAGTATTTT. It is translated as CASSLGFGISTDTQYF. Complete variable domain (other parts from reference TRBV7-2 and TRBJ2-3): GAGVSQSPSNKVTEKGKDVELRCDPISGHTALYWYRQSLGQGLEFLIYFQGNSAPDKSGLPSDRFSAERTGGSVSTLTIQRTQQEDSAVYLCASSLGFGISTDTQYFGPGTRLTVL.